This TCR beta chain derives from a study of blood T cell repertoires in COVID-19. Whole-study context: Acute and convalescent COVID-19 specimens originated in the United States, Italy and Spain. The cDNA or gDNA used as material had been derived from T cells, B-cell-depleted T cells, or PBMCs.

Germline V CDR1 and CDR2: MGHRA, YSYEKL. This CDR3 spans 17 amino acids. V trimming: 4 bases; J trimming: 5 bases; junction bases outside the gene matches: 14. Profiled with immunoSEQ multiplex PCR; TCRdb holds only in-frame clones, not every one. The sample contains 280,000 or so clones, roughly 86% of which appear only once. This sequence joins TRBV4-1 and TRBJ2-5, with 9 bases matching TRBD1. The material sequenced was peripheral blood. The clonotype comes from a man younger than 30 with active or convalescent COVID-19. The CDR3 sequence: CASSLSPGTGSGETQYF. The CDR3 region has the DNA TGCGCCAGCAGCCTAAGTCCCGGGACAGGGTCGGGGGAGACCCAGTACTTC.